This T cell receptor (beta chain) was observed in a study of T cells in Graves' hyperthyroidism and ophthalmopathy. About the research overall: Peripheral blood was acquired at first diagnosis, ahead of any therapy whatsoever.

Only a few counts were recorded for this clonotype. The antigen remains unidentified. Broader study findings: Most expanded thyroid clonotypes above 0.001 recurred in blood.

The CDR3 is 14 residues long. The V and J ends lost 5 bases and 3 bases, in that order; junction bases with no gene match: 6. Germline V CDR1 and CDR2: SGHTA, FQGTGA. Authors of the study amplified TCR beta CDR3 regions from RNA transcripts. With the HTBI primer set, the TCR CDR3 went through a first round of RT-PCR. TCRdb independently ran MiXCR on the multiplex PCR reads; one entry per CDR3 protein. The sample carries around 520,000 distinct CDR3 sequences, about an eighth recorded once. The chain carries TRBV7-3 and TRBJ1-1, with 7 nucleotides matching TRBD1. The source is a woman younger than 30 with Graves' hyperthyroidism. The sample consisted of blood. The CDR3 sequence: CASSAPGTDTEAFF. The CDR3 DNA is TGTGCCAGCAGCGCCCCCGGGACAGACACTGAAGCTTTCTTT.